This T cell receptor beta chain emerged from a study of blood T cell repertoires in COVID-19. V lost 8 bases and J 5 bases, leaving 22 bases between the germline ends. The CDR3 runs 16 residues. Germline-derived CDR1 and CDR2 are SGHVS and FQNEAQ. Generated by immunoSEQ multiplex PCR, the TCRdb table keeps only in-frame clones and is missing some. The sample yields 120,000 to 150,000 clones, over 75% seen once. The source is a woman aged 25 to 39 with acute COVID-19. The rearrangement joins TRBV7-8 to TRBJ2-1; a weak D match, TRBD1 (8 bases). Sequenced material: PBMCs or T cells enriched from blood (not recorded which). Here the CDR3 reads CASAWPGGGRDNEQFF. The CDR3 nucleotides read TGTGCCAGCGCGTGGCCAGGGGGCGGGAGAGACAATGAGCAGTTCTTC.